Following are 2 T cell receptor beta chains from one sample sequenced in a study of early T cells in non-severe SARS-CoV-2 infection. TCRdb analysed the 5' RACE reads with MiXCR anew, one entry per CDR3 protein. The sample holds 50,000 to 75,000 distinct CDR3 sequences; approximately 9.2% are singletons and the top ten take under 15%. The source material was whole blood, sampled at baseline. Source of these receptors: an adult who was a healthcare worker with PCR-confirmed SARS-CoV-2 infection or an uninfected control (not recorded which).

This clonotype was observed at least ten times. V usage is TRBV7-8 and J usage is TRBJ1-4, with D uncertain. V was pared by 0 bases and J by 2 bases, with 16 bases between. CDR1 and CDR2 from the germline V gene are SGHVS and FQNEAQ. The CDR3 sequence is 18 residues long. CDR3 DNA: TGTGCCAGCAGCTTAGCGGCTCAGGTCGGCACGACTAATGAAAAACTGTTTTTT. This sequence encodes CASSLAAQVGTTNEKLFF.

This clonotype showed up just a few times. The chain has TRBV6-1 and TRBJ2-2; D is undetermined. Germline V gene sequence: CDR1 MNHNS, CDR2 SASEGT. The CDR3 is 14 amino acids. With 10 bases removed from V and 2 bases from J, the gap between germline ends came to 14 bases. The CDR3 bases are TGTGCCACCTCCCTATACTTCAACACCGGGGAGCTGTTTTTT. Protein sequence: CATSLYFNTGELFF.